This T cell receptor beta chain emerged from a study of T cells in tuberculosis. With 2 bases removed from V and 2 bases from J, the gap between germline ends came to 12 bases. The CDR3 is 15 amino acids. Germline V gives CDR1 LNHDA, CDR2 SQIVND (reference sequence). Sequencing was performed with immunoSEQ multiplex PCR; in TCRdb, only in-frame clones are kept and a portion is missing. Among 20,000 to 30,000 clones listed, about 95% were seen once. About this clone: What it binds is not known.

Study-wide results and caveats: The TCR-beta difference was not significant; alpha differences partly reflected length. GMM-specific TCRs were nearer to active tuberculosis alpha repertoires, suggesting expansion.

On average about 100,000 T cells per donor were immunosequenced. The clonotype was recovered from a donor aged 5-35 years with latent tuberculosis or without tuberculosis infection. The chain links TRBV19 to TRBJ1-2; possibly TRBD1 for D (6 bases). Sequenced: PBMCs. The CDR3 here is CASSITQGGNYGYTF. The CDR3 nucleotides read TGTGCCAGTAGTATAACACAGGGTGGGAACTATGGCTACACCTTC.